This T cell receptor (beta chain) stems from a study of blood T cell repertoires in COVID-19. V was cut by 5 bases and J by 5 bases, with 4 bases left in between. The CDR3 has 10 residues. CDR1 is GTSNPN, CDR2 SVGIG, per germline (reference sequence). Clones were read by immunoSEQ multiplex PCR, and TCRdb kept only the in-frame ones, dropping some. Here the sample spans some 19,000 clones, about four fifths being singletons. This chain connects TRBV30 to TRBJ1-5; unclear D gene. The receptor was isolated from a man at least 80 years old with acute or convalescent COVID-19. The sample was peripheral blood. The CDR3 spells CAWAYQPQHF. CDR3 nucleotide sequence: TGTGCCTGGGCCTATCAGCCCCAGCATTTT.